Listed below are T cell receptor beta chains from one sample, sequenced in a study of control samples from healthy donors and cancer patients. Data came from immunoSEQ multiplex PCR; TCRdb stores just in-frame clones and leaves some out. This sample has 89,000 or so clones, with around 87% found just once. Specimen: blood. The receptors here all came from a man aged 50-59 years in good health. CDR3s include the opening cysteine and the closing phenylalanine or tryptophan. D genes are given only for firm matches. Expanded clones get a size class; other rows say once, few or many, or leave the size out.

CDR3 length: 15
D gene: NA
V gene: TRBV21-1
clone size: NA
J gene: TRBJ1-1
CDR3 protein: CASSKNSPRGPEAFF
CDR3 DNA: TGTGCCAGCAGCAAAAATTCTCCGCGAGGTCCTGAAGCTTTCTTT

CDR3 length: 13
D gene: NA
V gene: TRBV5-1
clone size: NA
J gene: TRBJ2-7
CDR3 protein: CASSSDPSYEQYF
CDR3 DNA: TGCGCCAGCAGCTCCGACCCCTCCTACGAGCAGTACTTC

CDR3 length: 16
D gene: NA
V gene: TRBV7-2
clone size: NA
J gene: TRBJ1-4
CDR3 protein: CASSPGVSSVGEKLFF
CDR3 DNA: TGTGCCAGCAGCCCCGGTGTCAGTTCCGTGGGTGAAAAACTGTTTTTT

CDR3 length: 15
D gene: NA
V gene: TRBV7-8
clone size: NA
J gene: TRBJ1-4
CDR3 protein: CASSLGVGANEKLFF
CDR3 DNA: TGTGCCAGCAGCTTAGGTGTCGGGGCTAATGAAAAACTGTTTTTT

CDR3 length: 15
D gene: TRBD1
V gene: TRBV7-8
clone size: few
J gene: TRBJ1-2
CDR3 protein: CASSLTGWNGDGYTF
CDR3 DNA: TGTGCCAGCAGCTTGACAGGGTGGAACGGAGATGGCTACACCTTC

CDR3 length: 15
D gene: NA
V gene: TRBV4-3
clone size: NA
J gene: TRBJ1-2
CDR3 protein: CASSQDREGLDGYTF
CDR3 DNA: TGCGCCAGCAGCCAAGATCGTGAGGGCTTAGATGGCTACACCTTC

CDR3 length: 13
D gene: NA
V gene: TRBV19
clone size: NA
J gene: TRBJ1-5
CDR3 protein: CASSIEGDQPQHF
CDR3 DNA: TGTGCCAGTAGTATTGAAGGGGATCAGCCCCAGCATTTT

CDR3 length: 11
D gene: NA
V gene: TRBV4-1
clone size: NA
J gene: TRBJ2-1
CDR3 protein: CASSQALEQFF
CDR3 DNA: TGCGCCAGCAGCCAAGCACTTGAGCAGTTCTTC

CDR3 length: 14
D gene: NA
V gene: TRBV9
clone size: few
J gene: TRBJ1-2
CDR3 protein: CASSTGPRNYGYTF
CDR3 DNA: TGTGCCAGCAGCACCGGACCGCGTAACTATGGCTACACCTTC

CDR3 length: 15
D gene: TRBD1
V gene: TRBV2
clone size: NA
J gene: TRBJ1-3
CDR3 protein: CASSETGGYGNTIYF
CDR3 DNA: TGTGCCAGCAGTGAGACAGGGGGCTACGGAAACACCATATATTTT

CDR3 length: 15
D gene: TRBD1
V gene: TRBV4-1
clone size: NA
J gene: TRBJ1-6
CDR3 protein: CASSRTGQGTSPLHF
CDR3 DNA: TGCGCCAGCAGCCGGACCGGACAGGGGACCTCACCCCTCCACTTT

CDR3 length: 15
D gene: NA
V gene: TRBV3-1/TRBV3-2
clone size: NA
J gene: TRBJ2-1
CDR3 protein: CASSQDPDTYNEQFF
CDR3 DNA: TGTGCCAGCAGCCAAGACCCAGATACCTACAATGAGCAGTTCTTC

CDR3 length: 15
D gene: TRBD2
V gene: TRBV27
clone size: NA
J gene: TRBJ2-7
CDR3 protein: CASSSLGLATYEQYF
CDR3 DNA: TGTGCCAGCAGTTCCCTCGGACTAGCGACGTACGAGCAGTACTTC

CDR3 length: 18
D gene: NA
V gene: TRBV13
clone size: NA
J gene: TRBJ2-2
CDR3 protein: CASSLEGWGAGNTGELFF
CDR3 DNA: TGTGCCAGCAGCTTAGAGGGATGGGGGGCGGGGAACACCGGGGAGCTGTTTTTT

CDR3 length: 15
D gene: NA
V gene: TRBV5-1
clone size: few
J gene: TRBJ2-4
CDR3 protein: CASSLEQGGRNIQYF
CDR3 DNA: TGCGCCAGCAGCTTGGAACAGGGAGGTAGAAACATTCAGTACTTC

CDR3 length: 14
D gene: TRBD2
V gene: TRBV2
clone size: once
J gene: TRBJ2-1
CDR3 protein: CASRRGLLPNEQFF
CDR3 DNA: TGTGCCAGCAGGAGGGGACTACTCCCTAATGAGCAGTTCTTC

CDR3 length: 14
D gene: TRBD2
V gene: TRBV11-3
clone size: NA
J gene: TRBJ2-7
CDR3 protein: CASSPGSGGYEQYF
CDR3 DNA: TGTGCCAGCAGCCCGGGATCGGGGGGATACGAGCAGTACTTC

CDR3 length: 13
D gene: NA
V gene: TRBV6-5
clone size: NA
J gene: TRBJ1-5
CDR3 protein: CASNLQNNQPQHF
CDR3 DNA: TGTGCCAGCAATTTGCAGAACAATCAGCCCCAGCATTTT

CDR3 length: 14
D gene: NA
V gene: TRBV18
clone size: NA
J gene: TRBJ1-4
CDR3 protein: CASSPPGQTEKLFF
CDR3 DNA: TGTGCCAGCTCACCACCGGGCCAGACGGAAAAACTGTTTTTT

CDR3 length: 15
D gene: NA
V gene: TRBV2
clone size: NA
J gene: TRBJ2-5
CDR3 protein: CASSPDRNRQETQYF
CDR3 DNA: TGTGCCAGCAGTCCGGACAGAAACCGTCAAGAGACCCAGTACTTC

CDR3 length: 14
D gene: NA
V gene: TRBV4-3
clone size: NA
J gene: TRBJ1-4
CDR3 protein: CASSQEAAVQKLFF
CDR3 DNA: TGCGCCAGCAGCCAAGAAGCCGCGGTCCAAAAACTGTTTTTT

CDR3 length: 14
D gene: NA
V gene: TRBV18
clone size: NA
J gene: TRBJ1-1
CDR3 protein: CASSPNYMNTEAFF
CDR3 DNA: TGTGCCAGCTCACCAAACTATATGAACACTGAAGCTTTCTTT

CDR3 length: 14
D gene: TRBD2
V gene: TRBV6-6
clone size: NA
J gene: TRBJ2-3
CDR3 protein: CASNVAGGRDTQYF
CDR3 DNA: TGTGCCAGCAACGTAGCGGGGGGGAGAGATACGCAGTATTTT

CDR3 length: 15
D gene: TRBD1
V gene: TRBV5-5
clone size: NA
J gene: TRBJ1-3
CDR3 protein: CASSAGTDPGNTIYF
CDR3 DNA: TGTGCCAGCAGCGCCGGGACAGACCCTGGAAACACCATATATTTT

CDR3 length: 15
D gene: NA
V gene: TRBV27
clone size: NA
J gene: TRBJ1-2
CDR3 protein: CASSLLGSSIYGYTF
CDR3 DNA: TGTGCCAGCAGTTTATTAGGGTCCAGTATCTATGGCTACACCTTC

CDR3 length: 17
D gene: NA
V gene: TRBV19
clone size: NA
J gene: TRBJ2-2
CDR3 protein: CASRPVTGTGNTGELFF
CDR3 DNA: TGTGCCAGTAGACCCGTAACCGGGACTGGAAACACCGGGGAGCTGTTTTTT

CDR3 length: 11
D gene: TRBD1
V gene: TRBV30
clone size: NA
J gene: TRBJ2-3
CDR3 protein: CAWTGGDTQYF
CDR3 DNA: TGTGCCTGGACAGGGGGAGATACGCAGTATTTT

CDR3 length: 17
D gene: TRBD2
V gene: TRBV7-3
clone size: NA
J gene: TRBJ2-3
CDR3 protein: CASSPIGLAGEADTQYF
CDR3 DNA: TGTGCCAGCAGCCCCATCGGACTAGCGGGAGAGGCAGATACGCAGTATTTT

CDR3 length: 13
D gene: NA
V gene: TRBV29-1
clone size: NA
J gene: TRBJ1-1
CDR3 protein: CSVIRQANTEAFF
CDR3 DNA: TGCAGCGTGATTAGACAGGCGAACACTGAAGCTTTCTTT

CDR3 length: 12
D gene: NA
V gene: TRBV7-9
clone size: NA
J gene: TRBJ1-2
CDR3 protein: CASSLEGGGYTF
CDR3 DNA: TGTGCCAGCAGCTTAGAAGGTGGTGGCTACACCTTC

CDR3 length: 12
D gene: NA
V gene: TRBV9
clone size: NA
J gene: TRBJ1-1
CDR3 protein: CASSQGRDEAFF
CDR3 DNA: TGTGCCAGCAGCCAAGGACGGGATGAAGCTTTCTTT

CDR3 length: 14
D gene: NA
V gene: TRBV6-2/TRBV6-3
clone size: NA
J gene: TRBJ2-5
CDR3 protein: CASSSPPPPRVQYF
CDR3 DNA: TGTGCCAGCAGTTCCCCCCCTCCCCCCCGGGTCCAGTACTTC

CDR3 length: 15
D gene: NA
V gene: TRBV4-3
clone size: once
J gene: TRBJ1-1
CDR3 protein: CASSRSESGDTEAFF
CDR3 DNA: TGCGCCAGCAGCCGATCGGAATCGGGGGACACTGAAGCTTTCTTT

CDR3 length: 16
D gene: TRBD2
V gene: TRBV4-1
clone size: NA
J gene: TRBJ2-3
CDR3 protein: CASSPTTSGGAGTQYF
CDR3 DNA: TGCGCCAGCAGCCCCACGACTAGCGGGGGGGCCGGAACGCAGTATTTT

CDR3 length: 16
D gene: NA
V gene: TRBV21-1
clone size: NA
J gene: TRBJ2-1
CDR3 protein: CASSILHSGPYNEQFF
CDR3 DNA: TGTGCCAGCAGCATTCTTCATAGCGGGCCATACAATGAGCAGTTCTTC

CDR3 length: 16
D gene: TRBD2
V gene: TRBV6-4
clone size: NA
J gene: TRBJ2-2
CDR3 protein: CASSDEAGGNTGELFF
CDR3 DNA: TGTGCCAGCAGTGACGAAGCGGGAGGGAACACCGGGGAGCTGTTTTTT

CDR3 length: 13
D gene: NA
V gene: TRBV7-6
clone size: NA
J gene: TRBJ2-2
CDR3 protein: CASVGGGAGELFF
CDR3 DNA: TGTGCCAGCGTAGGGGGAGGCGCCGGGGAGCTGTTTTTT

CDR3 length: 11
D gene: NA
V gene: TRBV30
clone size: NA
J gene: TRBJ1-1
CDR3 protein: CAWELGREAFF
CDR3 DNA: TGTGCCTGGGAATTGGGGCGTGAAGCTTTCTTT

CDR3 length: 11
D gene: NA
V gene: TRBV5-1
clone size: NA
J gene: TRBJ2-1
CDR3 protein: CASRLDGEQFF
CDR3 DNA: TGCGCCAGCAGGTTAGACGGCGAGCAGTTCTTC

CDR3 length: 14
D gene: TRBD1
V gene: TRBV9
clone size: NA
J gene: TRBJ1-2
CDR3 protein: CASSFGQGTYGYTF
CDR3 DNA: TGTGCCAGCAGCTTCGGACAGGGGACCTATGGCTACACCTTC

CDR3 length: 13
D gene: NA
V gene: TRBV3-1/TRBV3-2
clone size: NA
J gene: TRBJ2-5
CDR3 protein: CASSPSMQETQYF
CDR3 DNA: TGTGCCAGCAGCCCCTCTATGCAGGAGACCCAGTACTTC

CDR3 length: 11
D gene: NA
V gene: TRBV24-1
clone size: NA
J gene: TRBJ1-2
CDR3 protein: CATSDPAGYTF
CDR3 DNA: TGTGCCACCAGTGACCCCGCTGGCTACACCTTC

CDR3 length: 12
D gene: NA
V gene: TRBV2
clone size: NA
J gene: TRBJ2-7
CDR3 protein: CAKGSSPYEQYF
CDR3 DNA: TGTGCCAAAGGGTCCAGCCCCTACGAGCAGTACTTC

CDR3 length: 15
D gene: NA
V gene: TRBV7-6
clone size: few
J gene: TRBJ2-5
CDR3 protein: CASSLSETSRATQYF
CDR3 DNA: TGTGCCAGCAGCTTATCGGAGACCAGCAGGGCGACCCAGTACTTC

CDR3 length: 17
D gene: TRBD1
V gene: TRBV19
clone size: once
J gene: TRBJ1-4
CDR3 protein: CASNDPWQGDANEKLFF
CDR3 DNA: TGTGCCAGTAACGACCCATGGCAGGGGGACGCTAATGAAAAACTGTTTTTT

CDR3 length: 16
D gene: NA
V gene: TRBV4-2
clone size: once
J gene: TRBJ2-7
CDR3 protein: CASSQDPGRTPTEQYF
CDR3 DNA: TGTGCCAGCAGCCAAGATCCCGGGAGAACCCCTACGGAGCAGTACTTC

CDR3 length: 14
D gene: TRBD1
V gene: TRBV10-3
clone size: NA
J gene: TRBJ1-4
CDR3 protein: CAISEGTDNEKLFF
CDR3 DNA: TGTGCCATCAGTGAAGGGACAGATAATGAAAAACTGTTTTTT

CDR3 length: 17
D gene: TRBD2
V gene: TRBV5-1
clone size: NA
J gene: TRBJ2-5
CDR3 protein: CASSPSSGGAKQETQYF
CDR3 DNA: TGCGCCAGCAGCCCTAGCTCGGGGGGGGCAAAGCAAGAGACCCAGTACTTC

CDR3 length: 15
D gene: TRBD1
V gene: TRBV7-8
clone size: NA
J gene: TRBJ2-1
CDR3 protein: CASSLRTGVKDEQFF
CDR3 DNA: TGTGCCAGCAGCCTCAGGACAGGGGTTAAGGATGAGCAGTTCTTC

CDR3 length: 16
D gene: NA
V gene: TRBV4-1
clone size: NA
J gene: TRBJ2-1
CDR3 protein: CASSQDTLGFYNEQFF
CDR3 DNA: TGCGCCAGCAGCCAAGATACTCTCGGCTTCTACAATGAGCAGTTCTTC